These 3 T cell receptor beta chains were all obtained from the same sample, sequenced in a study of CD8+CD57+ T cells in acquired aplastic anemia (dated by TCRdb to about 2018). Sequencing relied on an Illumina HiSeq 2000. Profiling of TCR beta VDJ combinations and CDR3 sequences used genomic DNA as the template. TCRdb ran its own pipeline on the public reads, namely fastp trimming at Q25 and MiXCR clone calling, and kept in-frame beta chains. One record per CDR3 amino acid sequence lists the most common genes and DNA. A total of roughly 290,000 distinct CDR3 sequences appear in this sample, approximately 60% of them only once. The leading ten clones occupy 1% to 1.5% of the sample. Patients chosen for sequencing had shown expansion of CD8+CD57+ cells by flow cytometry. The sequenced material came from sorted CD4+, CD8+, or CD8+CD57+ T cells (not recorded which) from PBMCs. Receptors were obtained from a human donor with aplastic anemia.

This clonotype was detected only a few times. V is TRBV2 and J is TRBJ1-2; D is uncertain. The V end was cut by 3 bases, the J end by 4 bases, with 12 bases between. The CDR3 is 14 residues long. CDR1 is SNHLY and CDR2 is FYNNEI in the germline V gene. The CDR3 spells CASSESGEGYGYTF. In nucleotides, the CDR3 is TGTGCCAGCAGTGAGAGCGGGGAGGGCTATGGCTACACCTTC.

Remarks on this clonotype: Possible read error: a much larger clone is one base away. The rearrangement uses TRBV7-8 and TRBJ2-6, with D hard to call. The V end was cut by 5 bases, the J end by 8 bases, with 10 bases between. CDR3 length equals 13 residues. Germline V lookup: CDR1 SGHVS, CDR2 FQNEAQ. CDR3 in DNA: TGTGCCAGCAGCCGCTCGGCTACCAACGTCCTGACTTTC. Encoded protein: CASSRSATNVLTF.

This clonotype was observed at least ten times. The chain combines TRBV6-4 with TRBJ1-4, with 8 bases identical to TRBD1. Trimming cost V 8 bases and J 8 bases; bases outside gene matches: 7. This CDR3 spans 13 amino acids. Germline V gene sequence: CDR1 MRHNA, CDR2 SNTAGT. CDR3 sequence reads: CASGTGPYEKLFF. CDR3 DNA: TGTGCCAGCGGGACAGGCCCTTACGAAAAACTGTTTTTT.